This T cell receptor (beta chain) was obtained from a study of early T cells in non-severe SARS-CoV-2 infection. About the study: Whole-blood bulk RNA, unsorted, was sequenced, and chains were unpaired. Broader study findings: Anti-spike CD8 specificities were favored by VDJdb matching, whose results missed private and CD4 specificities.

In the library, individual cDNA molecules carried attached unique molecular identifiers. From the 5' RACE reads, TCRdb called clonotypes with MiXCR, one entry per CDR3 protein. The repertoire holds more than 25,000 distinct CDR3 sequences, 3.5% to 5.5% seen once, with around 5.9% in the top ten. The length of the CDR3 is 11 residues. Deletions cut 4 bases from V and 6 bases from J, with 7 bases between. Only a few counts were recorded for this clonotype. The antigen is not known. Sequenced material: whole blood, taken at baseline. The gene calls are TRBV12-3 or TRBV12-4 and TRBJ2-7; D uncertain. This sequence originates from an adult who was a healthcare worker with PCR-confirmed SARS-CoV-2 infection or an uninfected control (not recorded which). The CDR3 reads CASSSKSEQYF. CDR3 DNA sequence: TGTGCCAGCAGTTCAAAATCCGAGCAGTACTTC.